This passage covers 3 T cell receptor beta chains from one sample sequenced in a study of CD8 T cells in ankylosing spondylitis (dated by TCRdb to 2016 to 2017). For these TCRs, the target antigens are not known. The study at large found these results: Blood from ankylosing spondylitis patients appeared to be characterized by a TCR beta motif made up of seven or eight highly homologous amino acid variants.

The receptor library was made with 5' RACE. The sequencer listed for this sample is Illumina HiSeq 2500. The public sequencing data were trimmed at Q25 with fastp and processed into clonotypes with MiXCR by TCRdb, which kept only in-frame beta chains. Every entry covers one CDR3 protein and lists the most common genes and DNA from its rows. For this sample there are around 480,000 distinct CDR3 sequences; roughly a sixth appear just once. The ten largest make up approximately 1% of the sample. Input material: blood, either unsorted or a sorted T cell fraction (not recorded which). The receptors derive from a male donor with ankylosing spondylitis.

This chain connects TRBV10-3 to TRBJ1-1; D is possibly TRBD1 (5 bases). The CDR3 runs to 16 residues. Trimming cost V 7 bases and J 1 base, with 19 bases left between them. Germline V gene data show CDR1 as ENHRY and CDR2 as SYGVKD. The CDR3 reads CAITPTARTGNTEAFF. CDR3 nucleotides: TGTGCCATCACTCCGACAGCACGGACGGGGAACACTGAAGCTTTCTTT.

This clonotype was recorded a few times. The V call is TRBV2, the J call TRBJ2-3; D is undetermined. This CDR3 has 14 amino acids. Germline V gives CDR1 SNHLY, CDR2 FYNNEI. Trimming removed 4 bases at V and 2 bases at J, with 10 bases between. As DNA, the CDR3 is TGTGCCAGCAGTGGGACGAGCCCCACAGATACGCAGTATTTT. As protein: CASSGTSPTDTQYF.

The chain uses TRBV12-3 or TRBV12-4 and TRBJ2-2; D is unclear. The CDR3 consists of 14 residues. With 2 bases removed from V and 5 bases from J, the gap between germline ends came to 9 bases. The CDR3 nucleotides read TGTGCCAGCAGTTTACCCGGGTTTACCGGGGAGCTGTTTTTT. Translation gives CASSLPGFTGELFF.